These 15 T cell receptor beta chains were sequenced from one sample in a study of OX40 agonist ivuxolimab in advanced cancers. Libraries were made using the immunoSEQ multiplex PCR assay. Sourced from immuneACCESS, this table was stored by TCRdb with only in-frame sequences that have V and J called. A share of the clones is absent; for the studies checked, an unresolved V gene accounts for under half, and the remainder has no known explanation. Across this sample there are tens of thousands of clones, with about nine tenths seen only once. Clones ranked in the top ten supply more than 20% of the sample. This material consisted of CD4+ or CD8+ T cells sorted from blood, taken in a trial of the OX40 agonist ivuxolimab. The source is an adult with an advanced solid tumor such as melanoma, head and neck, liver or kidney cancer.

The CDR3 loop reads CASSIASLGGQPQHF. CDR3 nucleotides: TGTGCCAGCAGTATCGCCAGCCTCGGCGGACAGCCCCAGCATTTT. This sequence joins TRBV28 and TRBJ1-5; D is unclear. The CDR3 has 15 residues. Germline CDR1 MDHEN, CDR2 SYDVKM. Deletions cut 5 bases from V and 7 bases from J, with 18 bases between.

This chain uses TRBV11-3 with TRBJ2-1, with 13 bases lining up with TRBD2. CDR3 length equals 16 residues. From germline, CDR1 is SGHNT and CDR2 YENEEA. V lost 1 base to trimming and J lost 8 bases; unmatched junction nucleotides: 5. CDR3 nucleotide sequence: TGTGCCAGCAGCTTAGGGACTAGCGGGAGTTACGATGAGCAGTTCTTC. This gives the protein CASSLGTSGSYDEQFF.

CDR3 sequence (DNA): TGTGCCAGCAGAGCGACTAGTGGTATTCTTCATGAGCAGTTCTTC. Translated, it gives CASRATSGILHEQFF. The chain combines TRBV2 with TRBJ2-1, with a possible D match to TRBD2 (6 bases). Trimming took off 6 bases at V and 8 bases at J, with 20 bases between the two ends. The CDR3 spans 15 residues. Per the germline V gene, CDR1 is SNHLY and CDR2 is FYNNEI.

The genes are TRBV13 and TRBJ1-1; 8 positions match TRBD1. The trim removed 4 bases at V and 0 bases at J, leaving 4 bases unmatched. CDR3 size: 15 residues. Germline V lookup: CDR1 PRHDT, CDR2 FYEKMQ (reference sequence). The CDR3 sequence: CASSSGTGVNTEAFF. CDR3 coding DNA: TGTGCCAGCAGCTCAGGGACAGGTGTGAACACTGAAGCTTTCTTT.

As regards this clone: Other DNA sequences in the sample encode the same CDR3. The gene calls are TRBV30 and TRBJ1-5; no clear D. Germline V CDR1 and CDR2: GTSNPN, SVGIG (reference sequence). The CDR3 consists of 12 residues. Between the trimmed V and J ends, which lost 0 bases and 7 bases, there was a span of 7 bases. The CDR3 reads CAWSVEGQPQHF. CDR3 DNA: TGTGCCTGGAGTGTGGAAGGACAGCCCCAGCATTTT.

The chain couples TRBV13 to TRBJ1-1; no clear D gene. V lost 1 base and J lost 1, with 7 bases in between. CDR3 length equals 14 residues. Looked up from germline, CDR1 is PRHDT and CDR2 is FYEKMQ (reference sequence). The CDR3 nucleotides are TGTGCCAGCAGCTTAGCGATGGGGAACACTGAAGCTTTCTTT. It yields the protein CASSLAMGNTEAFF.

This chain joins TRBV28 and TRBJ1-5, with unresolved D. Trimming took 4 bases from V and 7 from J, leaving 8 bases between them. Germline V gives CDR1 MDHEN, CDR2 SYDVKM. This CDR3 has 12 amino acids. The CDR3 DNA follows: TGTGCCAGCAGTTCAGTCCCGCAGCCCCAGCATTTT. This encodes CASSSVPQPQHF.

The chain employs TRBV5-1 and TRBJ1-1; D possibly corresponds to TRBD1 (6 bases). Trimming shortened V by 1 base and J by 5 bases, and 18 bases separated the two germline ends. Germline values: CDR1 SGHRS, CDR2 YFSETQ. This CDR3 contains 16 residues. The CDR3 here is CASSLSSGGRWTEAFF. For the CDR3, the DNA is TGCGCCAGCAGCTTGAGTAGTGGGGGGCGTTGGACTGAAGCTTTCTTT.

The chain couples TRBV29-1 to TRBJ2-3; D is undetermined. There are 12 residues in the CDR3. Trimming took 3 bases from V and 2 from J, leaving 6 bases between them. In germline, CDR1 is SQVTM, CDR2 ANQGSEA. The CDR3 is CSVDQLTDTQYF. In DNA, the CDR3 is TGCAGCGTTGACCAGCTCACAGATACGCAGTATTTT.

The chain employs TRBV27 and TRBJ1-1; 7 bases line up with TRBD1. Germline CDR1 and CDR2: MNHEY and SMNVEV (reference sequence). The junction had 6 bases not matched to a gene; V was cut back by 2 bases and J by 6 bases. The CDR3 has 14 residues. The CDR3 loop is CASSLGVTGSEAFF. CDR3 DNA sequence: TGTGCCAGCAGTTTAGGGGTGACAGGGTCTGAAGCTTTCTTT.

The chain joins TRBV7-9 to TRBJ2-1; TRBD2 might be the D (5 bases). This CDR3 is built from 15 residues. V lost 3 bases and J 0 bases, leaving 9 bases between the germline ends. Germline CDR1 and CDR2: SEHNR and FQNEAQ (reference sequence). CDR3 sequence (DNA): TGTGCCAGCAGCTTCGGACTGAGCTCCTACAATGAGCAGTTCTTC. This codes for CASSFGLSSYNEQFF.

This clone was recorded only once. This rearrangement joins TRBV2 to TRBJ1-5; 9 nucleotides align to TRBD1. The germline V gene encodes CDR1 SNHLY and CDR2 FYNNEI. The length of the CDR3 is 17 residues. J gave up 4 bases and V 3 bases, and 10 bases lay outside the gene matches. The CDR3 protein is CASSDPVEGTGNQPQHF. CDR3 DNA: TGTGCCAGCAGTGATCCCGTAGAGGGGACAGGGAATCAGCCCCAGCATTTT.

The chain joins TRBV4-2 to TRBJ1-1, with D possibly matching TRBD1 (5 bases). V dropped 1 base and J dropped 4 bases, with 13 bases sitting between them. There are 15 residues in the CDR3. Germline CDR1 reads LGHNA; CDR2 reads YNFKEQ. The CDR3 DNA reads TGTGCCAGCAGCCAAGGGAGGGGTGCGGGCACTGAAGCTTTCTTT. Translated, it gives CASSQGRGAGTEAFF.

In this sample, this clone turned up a few times. J is TRBJ2-2 and V is TRBV20-1; D call uncertain. This CDR3 region has 11 residues. The germline V gene has CDR1 DFQATT and CDR2 SNEGSKA (reference sequence). V was pared by 0 bases and J by 7 bases, with 3 bases between. The CDR3 loop is CSARDYGELFF. CDR3 coding DNA: TGCAGTGCTAGAGATTACGGGGAGCTGTTTTTT.

A single count supports this clone. This sequence joins TRBV5-1 and TRBJ1-4; 11 nucleotides align to TRBD1. Per the germline V gene, CDR1 is SGHRS and CDR2 is YFSETQ. CDR3 length equals 17 residues. J gave up 6 bases and V 4 bases, and 11 bases lay outside the gene matches. This CDR3 reads CASSPGDRGDEYEKLFF. The DNA of the CDR3 is TGCGCCAGCAGCCCAGGGGACAGGGGGGATGAATATGAAAAACTGTTTTTT. Filled out from reference TRBV5-1 and TRBJ1-4, the complete variable domain reads KAGVTQTPRYLIKTRGQQVTLSCSPISGHRSVSWYQQTPGQGLQFLFEYFSETQRNKGNFPGRFSGRQFSNSRSEMNVSTLELGDSALYLCASSPGDRGDEYEKLFFGSGTQLSVL.